A single sample gave rise to the 14 T cell receptor beta chains below, sequenced in a study of blood T cell repertoires in COVID-19. TCRdb keeps only in-frame clones here, not all; method: immunoSEQ multiplex PCR. The sample contains over 150,000 clones, 75% to 85% of which appear only once. Sequences were obtained from peripheral blood. These receptors were obtained from a woman in her sixties or seventies with COVID-19, enrolled during active disease.

The chain carries TRBV29-1 and TRBJ1-1; D call uncertain. V lost 4 bases, J lost 1 base, and 7 bases lay in between. The V gene's germline CDR1 is SQVTM and CDR2 ANQGSEA. The CDR3 loop spans 12 amino acids. CDR3: CSVARPNTEAFF. CDR3 coding DNA: TGCAGCGTTGCCCGTCCGAACACTGAAGCTTTCTTT.

This chain links TRBV6-5 with TRBJ2-7, with 7 bases lining up with TRBD1. V dropped 5 bases and J dropped 7; count of bases not matched to a gene: 8. Per germline, CDR1 MNHEY and CDR2 SVGAGI. This CDR3 contains 13 residues. The CDR3 region is CASSTRDSVEQYV. In DNA form, the CDR3 reads TGTGCCAGCAGTACCCGGGACAGCGTAGAGCAGTACGTC.

The chain combines TRBV19 with TRBJ1-5; a possible D gene is TRBD1 (5 bases). With 4 bases removed from V and 3 bases from J, the gap between germline ends came to 7 bases. This CDR3 contains 13 residues. Looked up from germline, CDR1 is LNHDA and CDR2 is SQIVND (reference sequence). The CDR3 sequence is CASSTGLNQPQHF. CDR3 nucleotides: TGTGCCAGTAGTACGGGACTCAATCAGCCCCAGCATTTT.

V usage is TRBV4-1 and J usage is TRBJ2-5; 14 nucleotides line up with TRBD2. V dropped 3 bases and J dropped 5; count of bases not matched to a gene: 8. CDR3 length equals 17 residues. Germline lookup yields CDR1 MGHRA and CDR2 YSYEKL. CDR3 nucleotide sequence: TGCGCCAGCAGCCAGGGACTAGCGGGAGAGGAATGGGAGACCCAGTACTTC. This codes for CASSQGLAGEEWETQYF.

The V call is TRBV18, the J call TRBJ1-2, with 12 bases matching TRBD1. Unmatched junction bases numbered 6, after V lost 6 bases and J lost 4 bases. The length of the CDR3 is 15 residues. Germline CDR1 reads KGHSH; CDR2 reads LQKENI. The CDR3 DNA reads as TGTGCCAGCTCCCGCGGGACAGGGGGCACCTATGGCTACACCTTC. This sequence encodes CASSRGTGGTYGYTF.

The chain recombines TRBV20-1 with TRBJ1-6; maybe TRBD1 (5 bases). Trimming cost V 3 bases and J 13 bases, with 16 bases left between them. The CDR3 totals 13 residues. Germline CDR1 and CDR2: DFQATT and SNEGSKA (reference sequence). As DNA, the CDR3 is TGCAGTGCTAGTCCCGGGCAGGGTTCGCCCCTCCACTTT. Its translation: CSASPGQGSPLHF.

The genes are TRBV2 and TRBJ1-6; 8 nucleotides match TRBD1. J gave up 8 bases and V 4 bases, and 1 base lay outside the gene matches. Germline lookup yields CDR1 SNHLY and CDR2 FYNNEI. This CDR3 spans 13 amino acids. The CDR3 DNA reads TGTGCCAGCAGTGGACAGGGGCATTCACCCCTCCACTTT. This codes for CASSGQGHSPLHF.

The chain couples TRBV4-1 to TRBJ1-2; 9 bases are a match to TRBD1. Germline CDR1 MGHRA, CDR2 YSYEKL. V lost 0 bases, J lost 2 bases, and 7 bases stayed unmatched. The CDR3 covers 17 residues. CDR3 in amino acids: CASSQDPTGGRNYGYTF. The CDR3 nucleotides read TGCGCCAGCAGCCAAGACCCTACAGGGGGCAGAAACTATGGCTACACCTTC.

The V call is TRBV27, the J call TRBJ1-2, with D tentatively TRBD1 (5 bases). The CDR3 is 16 amino acids. Germline CDR1 and CDR2: MNHEY and SMNVEV (reference sequence). The germline V and J ends were trimmed by 6 bases and 6 bases, with 23 bases remaining between them. The CDR3 bases are TGTGCCAGCAGCCCCCTTGTTGGATTAGGGGATAATGGCTACACCTTC. This gives the protein CASSPLVGLGDNGYTF.

The chain uses TRBV20-1 and TRBJ1-5, with D maybe TRBD1 (5 bases). The V gene lost 3 bases and the J gene lost 0 bases, with 18 bases spanning the gap. The CDR3 is 17 amino acids. Germline assignment: CDR1 DFQATT and CDR2 SNEGSKA (reference sequence). The CDR3 sequence is CSASSGVWASSNQPQHF. The CDR3 DNA reads TGCAGTGCTAGTTCGGGGGTTTGGGCCAGTAGCAATCAGCCCCAGCATTTT.

This clone was observed a few times. The chain links TRBV6-6 to TRBJ2-1; weak D call: TRBD2 (6 bases). The CDR3 contains 13 residues. V was trimmed by 6 bases and J by 4 bases, leaving 10 bases between them. The germline V gene encodes CDR1 MNHNY and CDR2 SVGAGI (reference sequence). The CDR3 nucleotides read TGTGCCAGCAGCGGGACTTTTTACAATGAGCAGTTCTTC. This sequence encodes CASSGTFYNEQFF.

This sequence joins TRBV24-1 and TRBJ2-1, with TRBD2 identical over 13 bases. The CDR3 totals 17 residues. V was clipped by 4 bases and J by 8 bases; unmatched bases: 10. Germline lookup yields CDR1 KGHDR and CDR2 SFDVKD. The CDR3 DNA sequence: TGTGCCACCAGTGACCCACGGACTAGCGGGAGTATCGATGAGCAGTTCTTC. The encoded protein is CATSDPRTSGSIDEQFF.

This rearrangement joins TRBV2 to TRBJ2-5; D gene uncertain. The CDR3 consists of 14 residues. V was clipped by 7 bases and J by 8 bases, with 20 bases between them. Germline V gene lookup returns CDR1 SNHLY and CDR2 FYNNEI. The CDR3 loop is CASKSPNQQSTQYF. The CDR3 DNA follows: TGTGCCAGCAAATCCCCAAACCAACAAAGTACCCAGTACTTC. Together with reference TRBV2 and TRBJ2-5, the CDR3 gives the full variable domain: EPEVTQTPSHQVTQMGQEVILRCVPISNHLYFYWYRQILGQKVEFLVSFYNNEISEKSEIFDDQFSVERPDGSNFTLKIRSTKLEDSAMYFCASKSPNQQSTQYFGPGTRLLVL.

This rearrangement joins TRBV5-1 to TRBJ1-3; 7 bases agree with TRBD1. Trimming cost V 0 bases and J 8 bases; bases outside gene matches: 5. Germline loops: CDR1 SGHRS, CDR2 YFSETQ. The CDR3 totals 14 residues. Here the CDR3 reads CASSLEGGRDTIYF. CDR3 nucleotide sequence: TGCGCCAGCAGCTTGGAAGGGGGCCGAGACACCATATATTTT.